Below are 22 T cell receptor beta chains sequenced from a single sample in a study of cytomegalovirus exposure and HLA in healthy donors. The PCR ran on 60 Vbeta and 13 Jbeta primers. The data were produced by immunoSEQ multiplex PCR, yet TCRdb's version contains in-frame clones alone and is incomplete. The data hold fewer than 250,000 clones, with 79% observed a single time. Sequencing was done on a sample of PBMCs. These receptors originate from a woman between 18 and 29 years old in good health and CMV-seronegative.

The genes are TRBV28 and TRBJ1-2; D remains ambiguous. The CDR3 extends over 13 amino acids. Trimming cost V 6 bases and J 1 base, with 9 bases left between them. Germline CDR1 reads MDHEN; CDR2 reads SYDVKM. The CDR3 sequence: CASSPPFNYGYTF. The CDR3 coding sequence is TGTGCCAGCAGCCCTCCGTTTAACTATGGCTACACCTTC.

This rearrangement joins TRBV5-4 to TRBJ1-4; D possibly corresponds to TRBD1 (5 bases). The CDR3 is made up of 16 amino acids. V lost 3 bases to trimming and J lost 4 bases, with 16 bases between them. Germline loops: CDR1 SGHNT, CDR2 YYREEE (reference sequence). CDR3 sequence (DNA): TGTGCCAGCAGCTCGGGGGATCGAACCAATAATGAAAAACTGTTTTTT. This codes for CASSSGDRTNNEKLFF.

This clone showed up just a few times. This chain connects TRBV9 to TRBJ1-6, with D tentatively TRBD1 (5 bases). The CDR3 totals 14 residues. V was clipped by 3 bases and J by 4 bases, with 8 bases between them. Germline V gives CDR1 SGDLS, CDR2 YYNGEE. CDR3: CASSARQYNSPLHF. CDR3 in DNA: TGTGCCAGCAGCGCCCGACAGTATAATTCACCCCTCCACTTT.

There are a few counts of this clone. The rearrangement joins TRBV10-3 to TRBJ2-7, with 11 bases matching TRBD1. The CDR3 extends over 15 amino acids. Germline V lookup: CDR1 ENHRY, CDR2 SYGVKD. J gave up 2 bases and V 10 bases, and 10 bases lay outside the gene matches. Written as DNA, the CDR3 is TGTGCCACCTCCGGGGGGACAGGGGGAACCTACGAGCAGTACTTC. Its translation: CATSGGTGGTYEQYF.

The chain combines TRBV15 with TRBJ1-5; no clear D. V was trimmed by 0 bases and J by 4 bases, leaving 10 bases between them. The CDR3 length is 15 residues. In germline, CDR1 is LNHNV, CDR2 YYDKDF (reference sequence). The chain's CDR3 is CATSRDYSGNQPQHF. CDR3 bases: TGTGCCACCAGCAGAGATTATTCGGGGAATCAGCCCCAGCATTTT.

This clone appeared a few times. This chain joins TRBV5-6 and TRBJ1-1, with D perhaps TRBD1 (5 bases). This CDR3 contains 14 residues. Between the trimmed V and J ends, which lost 4 bases and 4 bases, there was a span of 14 bases. The germline gives CDR1 SGHDT, CDR2 YYEEEE. The CDR3 nucleotides read TGTGCCAGCAGCGCACTGACAGCGATCACTGAAGCTTTCTTT. Translated, it gives CASSALTAITEAFF.

This clone was seen once. The V gene is TRBV5-1, the J gene TRBJ1-5, with D unclear. CDR3 length: 16 amino acids. With 4 bases removed from V and 4 bases from J, the gap between germline ends came to 18 bases. Germline CDR1 is SGHRS and CDR2 is YFSETQ. The CDR3 DNA reads TGCGCCAGCAGCCTGGACGGTTTACTAGGGAATCAGCCCCAGCATTTT. As protein: CASSLDGLLGNQPQHF.

This clone was seen a handful of times. This chain links TRBV5-1 with TRBJ2-5; 13 positions match TRBD2. The CDR3 is made up of 15 amino acids. J lost 5 bases, V lost 8 bases, and 9 bases had no gene match. Germline-derived CDR1 and CDR2 are SGHRS and YFSETQ. CDR3 sequence: CASTVTSGGEETQYF. Written as DNA, the CDR3 is TGCGCCAGTACCGTAACTAGCGGGGGGGAGGAGACCCAGTACTTC.

This chain joins TRBV11-2 and TRBJ1-1, with D uncertain. This CDR3 is 12 amino acids long. The ends were cut back, 6 bases at V and 3 bases at J, with 8 bases in the middle. Per germline, CDR1 SGHAT and CDR2 FQNNGV. CDR3 sequence reads: CASRRGDTEAFF. The CDR3 nucleotides read TGTGCCAGCAGGAGAGGCGACACTGAAGCTTTCTTT.

The J gene is TRBJ2-5, the V gene TRBV5-6, with TRBD2 identical over 7 bases. J lost 5 bases, V lost 0 bases, and 4 bases had no gene match. This CDR3 has 14 amino acids. CDR1 SGHDT and CDR2 YYEEEE come from the germline V gene. DNA for the CDR3: TGTGCCAGCAGCTTGGCGCGGGGGAGGGAGACCCAGTACTTC. It translates to CASSLARGRETQYF.

This clone was counted once. For the CDR3, the DNA is TGTGCCAGCACTCTGCAGGGGACAGCCGTTTACGAGCAGTACTTC. Its protein is CASTLQGTAVYEQYF. The V and J genes are TRBV11-2 and TRBJ2-7, with 7 nucleotides matching TRBD1. This CDR3 region has 15 residues. After removal of 7 bases from V and 4 bases from J, the junction contained 13 bases not matched to a gene. Looked up from germline, CDR1 is SGHAT and CDR2 is FQNNGV.

V is TRBV7-2 and J is TRBJ1-4, with 10 bases aligning to TRBD1. Trimming cost V 4 bases and J 3 bases; bases outside gene matches: 5. The germline CDR1 and CDR2 sequences are SGHTA and FQGNSA. The CDR3 loop spans 16 amino acids. The CDR3 here is CASSSRQGASNEKLFF. The CDR3 DNA sequence: TGTGCCAGCAGCTCCCGACAGGGGGCGTCTAATGAAAAACTGTTTTTT.

In its sample, this clone was seen once. The J gene is TRBJ1-2, the V gene TRBV29-1, with D tentatively TRBD1 (5 bases). The CDR3 contains 13 residues. Deletions cut 4 bases from V and 1 base from J, with 10 bases between. The germline gives CDR1 SQVTM, CDR2 ANQGSEA. The CDR3 protein is CSVGQIFNYGYTF. DNA of the CDR3: TGCAGCGTTGGACAGATCTTTAACTATGGCTACACCTTC.

This chain joins TRBV4-1 and TRBJ1-2; TRBD1 agrees at 8 bases. From germline, CDR1 is MGHRA and CDR2 YSYEKL. V gave up 1 base and J gave up 7 bases; unmatched junction bases: 14. The CDR3 sequence is 17 residues long. DNA of the CDR3: TGCGCCAGCAGCCAAGGGGCCCTAGGACAGGGAAATAGTGGCTACACCTTC. Its protein is CASSQGALGQGNSGYTF.

The chain has TRBV6-5 and TRBJ2-7, with 7 bases lining up with TRBD1. Unmatched junction bases numbered 7, after V lost 2 bases and J lost 6 bases. This CDR3 region has 14 residues. The germline V gene encodes CDR1 MNHEY and CDR2 SVGAGI. The CDR3 loop is CASSYNRGPGEQYF. CDR3 coding DNA: TGTGCCAGCAGTTACAATAGGGGGCCAGGCGAGCAGTACTTC.

The genes are TRBV7-9 and TRBJ2-5; TRBD1 aligns across 9 bases. The ends lost 6 bases at V and 5 bases at J; junction bases unmatched: 10. Germline V gene sequence: CDR1 SEHNR, CDR2 FQNEAQ (reference sequence). The CDR3 sequence is 15 residues long. This CDR3 reads CASSLTGTGKETQYF. In nucleotides, the CDR3 is TGTGCCAGCAGTTTAACCGGGACAGGGAAGGAGACCCAGTACTTC.

The chain links TRBV11-2 to TRBJ1-2; the D is unclear. The CDR3 is 15 residues long. Trimming took 6 bases from V and 4 from J, leaving 18 bases between them. CDR1 and CDR2 (germline): SGHAT, FQNNGV. The CDR3 bases are TGTGCCAGCAGAGAAAGCGTGGCTGGAATCTATGGCTACACCTTC. Its translation: CASRESVAGIYGYTF. The full variable domain, its missing parts supplied by reference TRBV11-2 and TRBJ1-2, is EAGVAQSPRYKIIEKRQSVAFWCNPISGHATLYWYQQILGQGPKLLIQFQNNGVVDDSQLPKDRFSAERLKGVDSTLKIQPAKLEDSAVYLCASRESVAGIYGYTFGSGTRLTVV.

This clone was seen once. The V call is TRBV7-9, the J call TRBJ2-2; 7 positions agree with TRBD2. Germline V gene sequence: CDR1 SEHNR, CDR2 FQNEAQ (reference sequence). The CDR3 loop spans 17 amino acids. With 5 bases clipped from V and 5 bases from J, the junction kept 14 bases outside the gene matches. This CDR3 is CASSPRGAGDHTGELFF. CDR3 sequence (DNA): TGTGCCAGCAGCCCCCGGGGCGCGGGAGATCATACCGGGGAGCTGTTTTTT.

This sequence joins TRBV2 and TRBJ1-5; D possibly corresponds to TRBD1 (5 bases). This CDR3 spans 14 amino acids. The ends were cut back, 7 bases at V and 4 bases at J, with 14 bases in the middle. Germline CDR1 reads SNHLY; CDR2 reads FYNNEI. The CDR3 DNA reads TGTGCCAGCAACAGAGACAGTGGGAATCAGCCCCAGCATTTT. Translated: CASNRDSGNQPQHF. Full variable domain (rest looked up from reference TRBV2 and TRBJ1-5): EPEVTQTPSHQVTQMGQEVILRCVPISNHLYFYWYRQILGQKVEFLVSFYNNEISEKSEIFDDQFSVERPDGSNFTLKIRSTKLEDSAMYFCASNRDSGNQPQHFGDGTRLSIL.

This sequence joins TRBV7-8 and TRBJ1-6, with 7 bases matching TRBD1. Germline V gene lookup returns CDR1 SGHVS and CDR2 FQNEAQ. V was pared by 5 bases and J by 8 bases, with 15 bases of the junction left unmatched. The CDR3 has 17 amino acids. This chain's CDR3 is CASSNRVSGRGDSPLHF. The CDR3 DNA follows: TGTGCCAGCAGCAACCGGGTCTCGGGCAGGGGGGATTCACCCCTCCACTTT.

In this sample, this clone turned up once. The chain recombines TRBV10-3 with TRBJ1-3; no definite D call. Germline V gives CDR1 ENHRY, CDR2 SYGVKD. V was pared by 3 bases and J by 4 bases, with 7 bases between. The CDR3 is 13 amino acids. CDR3 DNA: TGTGCCATCAGTGAATACGAGGGAAACACCATATATTTT. It is translated as CAISEYEGNTIYF.

The chain links TRBV18 to TRBJ2-7; possible D gene TRBD2, 5 bases. Germline CDR1 KGHSH, CDR2 LQKENI. The CDR3 is 10 residues long. V lost 8 bases, J lost 5 bases, and 7 bases lay in between. The CDR3 coding sequence is TGTGCCAGCGCAGCGGACGAGCAGTACTTC. It yields the protein CASAADEQYF.